These T cell receptor beta chains were read from a single sample in a study of cytomegalovirus exposure and HLA in healthy donors. TCRdb keeps only in-frame clones here, not all; method: immunoSEQ multiplex PCR. The table lists about 140,000 clones, around 88% of them singletons. The sequenced sample was PBMCs. Receptor source: a woman aged 18 to 35 in good health and CMV-seropositive. CDR3s include the opening cysteine and the closing phenylalanine or tryptophan. D genes are given only for firm matches. Some rows mark clone size as missing; the rest say once, few, many or name a class of expanded clone.

>TRBV5-4|TRBJ2-7|NA|NA
TGTGCCAGCAGCTTGGGCCTCCGGTCGGACGAGCAGTACTTC
CASSLGLRSDEQYF
>TRBV28|TRBJ1-4|NA|NA
TGTGCCAGCATGGTGGAGGACAATGAAAAACTGTTTTTT
CASMVEDNEKLFF
>TRBV19|TRBJ1-4|NA|NA
TGTGCCAGTAGTATGGAGGCGGGGAGTGAAAAACTGTTTTTT
CASSMEAGSEKLFF
>TRBV4-1|TRBJ2-1|NA|NA
TGCGCCAGCAGCCTAACCTCGACAGGAGATCTTTACAATGAGCAGTTCTTC
CASSLTSTGDLYNEQFF
>TRBV9|TRBJ2-5|TRBD1|few
TGTGCCAGCAGCGCTACCGGGGGACAGGGGAGGGAGACCCAGTACTTC
CASSATGGQGRETQYF
>TRBV7-6|TRBJ1-1|TRBD1|NA
TGTGCCAGCAGCCCCGGACAGGGGGCGATAAGGACTGAAGCTTTCTTT
CASSPGQGAIRTEAFF
>TRBV11-2|TRBJ2-1|TRBD2|once
TGTGCCAGCAGCGGGGGACTAGCGTCGAATGAGCAGTTCTTC
CASSGGLASNEQFF
>TRBV5-1|TRBJ2-1|TRBD2|NA
TGCGCCAGCAGCTTGCCCAGCGGGGGGGCCAATTATGAGCAGTTCTTC
CASSLPSGGANYEQFF
>TRBV19|TRBJ1-5|TRBD1|NA
TGTGCCAGTAGTATATGGGGACAGAATAGCAATCAGCCCCAGCATTTT
CASSIWGQNSNQPQHF
>TRBV30|TRBJ1-4|NA|NA
TGTGCCTGGAGTTCAGGGCTGGCTAATGAAAAACTGTTTTTT
CAWSSGLANEKLFF
>TRBV7-9|TRBJ2-3|NA|NA
TGTGCCAGCAGCTTAGACTCTAGCACAGATACGCAGTATTTT
CASSLDSSTDTQYF
>TRBV5-6|TRBJ2-3|NA|once
TGTGCCAGCAGCTTGGCGGCAGATACGCAGTATTTT
CASSLAADTQYF
>TRBV14|TRBJ1-3|NA|NA
TGTGCCAGCAGCTTCAGGGGCAGCGGAAACACCATATATTTT
CASSFRGSGNTIYF
>TRBV11-2|TRBJ1-6|NA|NA
TGTGCCAGCAGCTTAGTCCGGTCAGGGGTTTATTCACCCCTCCACTTT
CASSLVRSGVYSPLHF
>TRBV19|TRBJ2-7|NA|NA
TGTGCCAGTAGTATTCCCAGTGCCTACGAGCAGTACTTC
CASSIPSAYEQYF
>TRBV18|TRBJ1-1|TRBD1|NA
TGTGCCAGCTCACCACCGACAGGGGGGTTCTTGGGGACTGAAGCTTTCTTT
CASSPPTGGFLGTEAFF
>TRBV27|TRBJ1-1|NA|once
TGTGCCAGCAGGATACAGGGTTCGAACACTGAAGCTTTCTTT
CASRIQGSNTEAFF
>TRBV5-1|TRBJ2-5|TRBD1|NA
TGCGCCAGCAGCTTGGAACGACAGGGGAAAGAGACCCAGTACTTC
CASSLERQGKETQYF
>TRBV7-8|TRBJ2-3|TRBD1|NA
TGTGCCAGCAGCCCCACAGGGGGAATTACAGATACGCAGTATTTT
CASSPTGGITDTQYF
>TRBV2|TRBJ2-2|TRBD1|NA
TGTGCCAGCACTCATAACAGGGGGAAGGCCGGGGAGCTGTTTTTT
CASTHNRGKAGELFF
>TRBV7-9|TRBJ1-1|NA|NA
TGTGCCAGCAGCCCTCCCAACCGGGCTGGGAGGACTGAAGCTTTCTTT
CASSPPNRAGRTEAFF
>TRBV29-1|TRBJ2-7|NA|NA
TGCAGCGTACGAGGGTCCCGGTTGTTCGGCGAGCAGTACTTC
CSVRGSRLFGEQYF
>TRBV6-6|TRBJ2-1|TRBD2|NA
TGTGCCAGCAGTGGACTAGGGGACAATGAGCAGTTCTTC
CASSGLGDNEQFF
>TRBV30|TRBJ1-1|TRBD1|NA
TGTGCCTCCCTACTTGCGGACAGGGGGACTGAAGCTTTCTTT
CASLLADRGTEAFF
>TRBV11-2|TRBJ2-3|TRBD2|NA
TGTGCCAGCAGCTGGCCGGGACTAGCGGGGGGTCTTGGTACGCAGTATTTT
CASSWPGLAGGLGTQYF
>TRBV28|TRBJ2-7|TRBD2|NA
TGTGCCAGCAATTTCGGGAGGACTAGTTCATACGAGCAGTACTTC
CASNFGRTSSYEQYF
>TRBV21-1|TRBJ2-7|NA|NA
TGTGCCAGCAGCAAATTGGGTGGACTAGCGAGCCGAGAGCAGTACTTC
CASSKLGGLASREQYF
>TRBV6-6|TRBJ2-7|NA|NA
TGTGCCAGCAGGGACTCTCCAACCTACGAGCAGTACTTC
CASRDSPTYEQYF
>TRBV19|TRBJ2-7|TRBD2|NA
TGTGCCAGTAGACCCCCCGGGGGGAACCACGAGCAGTACTTC
CASRPPGGNHEQYF
>TRBV28|TRBJ2-6|NA|NA
TGTGCCAGCAGCCCCGCAGGGACTGGGGCCAACGTCCTGACTTTC
CASSPAGTGANVLTF
>TRBV19|TRBJ2-7|TRBD1|NA
TGTGCCAGTAGAGGGACAGGAGTCTACGAGCAGTACTTC
CASRGTGVYEQYF
>TRBV9|TRBJ1-2|NA|once
TGTGCCAGCAGCGCAACAGGGCCCTATGGCTACACCTTC
CASSATGPYGYTF
>TRBV30|TRBJ2-1|NA|once
TGTGCCTGGAGCTCGACCCCGGGAAACCCCTACAATGAGCAGTTCTTC
CAWSSTPGNPYNEQFF
>TRBV27|TRBJ1-6|TRBD1|NA
TGTGCCAGCAGGGACCCCCGGGACAGGGGAATTGGTAATTCACCCCTCCACTTT
CASRDPRDRGIGNSPLHF
>TRBV5-6|TRBJ1-2|NA|NA
TGTGCCAGCAGCTCGATAGTGCCTTCCGGACAATATGGCTACACCTTC
CASSSIVPSGQYGYTF
>TRBV15|TRBJ1-6|TRBD1|NA
TGTGCCACCAGCAGTAGACAGGGGGAGAATTCACCCCTCCACTTT
CATSSRQGENSPLHF
>TRBV28|TRBJ1-4|TRBD1|NA
TGTGCCAGCAGTTCAGGGGGCGCGGTAACTAATGAAAAACTGTTTTTT
CASSSGGAVTNEKLFF
>TRBV27|TRBJ1-2|TRBD1|NA
TGTGCCAGCAGGCAGGGGGCGGATGGCTACACCTTC
CASRQGADGYTF
>TRBV18|TRBJ2-7|NA|NA
TGTGCCAGCTCACCAGGTGCGGCTAGTAACTACGAGCAGTACTTC
CASSPGAASNYEQYF
>TRBV30|TRBJ1-6|TRBD1|NA
TGTGCCTGGAGTGTAGGCAGGGGGCTTTCACCCCTCCACTTT
CAWSVGRGLSPLHF
>TRBV19|TRBJ2-5|TRBD2|NA
TGTGCCACTAGGGAGGGGCCAACGGGATCCCAGTACTTC
CATREGPTGSQYF
>TRBV30|TRBJ1-3|NA|NA
TGTGCCTGGGATCCCCTATCGGTCTCTGGAAACACCATATATTTT
CAWDPLSVSGNTIYF
>TRBV6-5|TRBJ2-1|TRBD1|NA
TGTGCCAGCAGTTCCACAGGGGATCCCTCCTACAATGAGCAGTTCTTC
CASSSTGDPSYNEQFF
>TRBV6-5|TRBJ2-1|NA|NA
TGTGCCAGCAGTTACGGGGGCGACACCTACAATGAGCAGTTCTTC
CASSYGGDTYNEQFF